This T cell receptor (beta chain) was identified during a study of blood T cell repertoires in COVID-19. Study at large: Both acute and convalescent COVID-19 samples were obtained from the United States, Italy and Spain. Sample material is recorded as cDNA or gDNA derived from T cells, B-cell-depleted T cells, or PBMCs.

CDR3 size: 14 residues. Germline V gives CDR1 KGHSH, CDR2 LQKENI. V was cut by 2 bases and J by 1 base, with 8 bases left in between. Per the authors' pipeline: Reference gene primer amplification gave nucleated cell count estimates. Repertoires were generated with immunoSEQ multiplex PCR, while TCRdb's copy carries only in-frame clones and drops some. V and J calls and clone size are copied from that table; D and trimming were computed from the DNA. Of about 260,000 clones in the sample, 70% to 85% were seen once. This clonotype was obtained from an elderly woman with acute or convalescent COVID-19. The sequenced sample was peripheral blood. V gene TRBV18 combines with J gene TRBJ2-5; D gene uncertain. The DNA of the CDR3 is TGTGCCAGCTCACCAAATCCCGGCCAAGAGACCCAGTACTTC. It yields the protein CASSPNPGQETQYF.